This T cell receptor beta chain is from a study of T-cell memory formation after mild COVID-19. Regarding the study as a whole: Researchers found some responding clones in pre-infection memory, a sign that cross-reactive memory joined. What remained unconfirmed was the SARS-CoV-2 specificity of second-wave clones peaking on day 37. A second wave expanding day 15 to 37 was CD4+-biased; contracting clones were balanced.

As regards this clonotype: Its target is not known.

Germline assignment: CDR1 KGHSH and CDR2 LQKENI. V lost 1 base, J lost 2 bases, and 7 bases stayed unmatched. The CDR3 has 19 residues. The authors produced TCR alpha and TCR beta cDNA libraries with sample barcodes and UMIs by 5'RACE using constant-segment primers. TCRdb reprocessed the 5' RACE reads via MiXCR and lists one record per CDR3 protein. Of roughly 370,000 distinct CDR3 sequences listed, approximately 15% are singletons. The sample was PBMCs or a T cell subset sorted from them (not recorded which). This sequence originates from a man between 18 and 35 years old who had mild COVID-19 (a few samples of this study predate the infection). Cell type and time point are not known. The chain carries TRBV18 and TRBJ2-1; 14 bases align to TRBD2. CDR3 DNA: TGTGCCAGCTCACCACGGGGACTAGCGGGGGCCCACCCCTACAATGAGCAGTTCTTC. This encodes CASSPRGLAGAHPYNEQFF.